Detailed here is one T cell receptor beta chain. CDR1 and CDR2 (germline): SGHRS, YFSETQ. The germline V and J ends were trimmed by 2 bases and 5 bases, with 4 bases remaining between them. This CDR3 region has 11 residues. The study recruited people aged about 18 to 89 years across around 24 US areas. This sample was included in a study of blood T cell repertoires in COVID-19. Study at large: Italy, Spain and the United States were the sources of the convalescent and acute COVID-19 samples.

The authors' processing: It was from reference gene primer amplification that nucleated cell counts were estimated. Some clones are missing from TCRdb's copy, which holds only in-frame ones; the method was immunoSEQ multiplex PCR. V and J calls and clone size follow that table, whereas D and trimming were derived from the DNA. The sample shows about 340,000 clones, 92% of them seen only once. Source material: PBMCs or T cells enriched from blood (not recorded which). V usage is TRBV5-1 and J usage is TRBJ2-5; D unclear. The receptor was derived from a woman under 40 who had recovered from COVID-19. The CDR3 sequence is CASSFQETQYF. In DNA, the CDR3 is TGCGCCAGCAGCTTCCAGGAGACCCAGTACTTC. The full variable domain, in which reference TRBV5-1 and TRBJ2-5 provide the parts outside the CDR3, is KAGVTQTPRYLIKTRGQQVTLSCSPISGHRSVSWYQQTPGQGLQFLFEYFSETQRNKGNFPGRFSGRQFSNSRSEMNVSTLELGDSALYLCASSFQETQYFGPGTRLLVL.